A selection of T cell receptor beta chains follows, all from one sample in a study of blood T cells in healthy people across ages. TCRdb fed the 5' RACE reads into MiXCR, producing one record per CDR3 protein. The repertoire includes roughly 1.6 million distinct CDR3 sequences, almost 35% of them detected once, and approximately 10% sits in the top ten. Sequencing input: blood. The origin of the receptors is a woman under 40 in good health. Each CDR3 is given with its conserved first and last residue. The order of the fields is J gene, clone size, D gene, V gene, CDR3 DNA, CDR3 protein. A D gene is named only where the DNA matches it firmly. Clone sizes are given selectively: once, few, many, or a class where the clone is expanded.

J: TRBJ1-2; size: -; D: TRBD1; V: TRBV13; DNA: TGTGCCAGCAGCTCCTTTGGGGCAGGGGGCTATGGCTACACCTTC; CDR3: CASSSFGAGGYGYTF
J: TRBJ1-1; size: -; D: -; V: TRBV11-2; DNA: TGTGCCAGCAGCCCAGATCTGGGGGCCAGATCTGAAGCTTTCTTT; CDR3: CASSPDLGARSEAFF
J: TRBJ2-7; size: -; D: -; V: TRBV12-3/TRBV12-4; DNA: TGTGCCAGCAGTTGGACAATCTACGAGCAGTACTTC; CDR3: CASSWTIYEQYF
J: TRBJ1-5; size: -; D: -; V: TRBV27; DNA: TGTGCCAGCGGTTTAGCGGGTTGGGGTCAGCCCCAGCATTTT; CDR3: CASGLAGWGQPQHF
J: TRBJ1-6; size: few; D: -; V: TRBV5-1; DNA: TGCGCCAGCACCCTGGGGGTGACAGAGAATTCACCCCTCCACTTT; CDR3: CASTLGVTENSPLHF
J: TRBJ1-1; size: few; D: -; V: TRBV27; DNA: TGTGCCAGCAGAGGCGGGCACACACTAAAGAACACTGAAGCTTTCTTT; CDR3: CASRGGHTLKNTEAFF
J: TRBJ1-1; size: -; D: TRBD1; V: TRBV20-1; DNA: TGCAGTGCTAGAGATTCGGGACAGGGGAGTTTGAGGACTGAAGCTTTCTTT; CDR3: CSARDSGQGSLRTEAFF
J: TRBJ2-1; size: -; D: TRBD2; V: TRBV27; DNA: TGTGCCAGCAGTCCCCCCCGGGGACTAGCGGGATACAATGAGCGGTTCTTC; CDR3: CASSPPRGLAGYNERFF
J: TRBJ2-3; size: -; D: -; V: TRBV20-1; DNA: TGCAGTGCTAGAGAGGGCAAAAGCACAGATACGCAGTATTTT; CDR3: CSAREGKSTDTQYF
J: TRBJ2-3; size: few; D: TRBD2; V: TRBV5-1; DNA: TGCGCCAGCAGCTTGGCCCCTTTGGGACTAGCGGGAGATCTCTCGGTTACGCAGTATTTT; CDR3: CASSLAPLGLAGDLSVTQYF
J: TRBJ2-3; size: -; D: TRBD2; V: TRBV2; DNA: TGTGCCAGCAGTGAACCGGGACTAGCGGCAAGCACAGATACGCAGTATTTT; CDR3: CASSEPGLAASTDTQYF
J: TRBJ1-5; size: few; D: -; V: TRBV15; DNA: TGTGCCACCAGCAGAGTTGGGAGGAGCGGTCAGCCCCAGCATTTT; CDR3: CATSRVGRSGQPQHF
J: TRBJ2-1; size: few; D: TRBD2; V: TRBV5-5; DNA: TGTGCCAGCAGCCTACCCTCTGAGCGGGGGTACAATGAGCAGTTCTTC; CDR3: CASSLPSERGYNEQFF
J: TRBJ2-5; size: -; D: -; V: TRBV18; DNA: TGTGCCAGCCCATTAGGTTGGACCTCCCAAGAGACCCAGTACTTC; CDR3: CASPLGWTSQETQYF
J: TRBJ2-7; size: -; D: -; V: TRBV30; DNA: TGTGCCTGGACTGTGGGTACCTACGAGCAGTACTTC; CDR3: CAWTVGTYEQYF
J: TRBJ2-1; size: -; D: -; V: TRBV18; DNA: TGTGCCAGCTCACCTAGGAGGGTCTCGAGCTCCTACAATGAGCAGTTCTTC; CDR3: CASSPRRVSSSYNEQFF
J: TRBJ2-5; size: many; D: TRBD2; V: TRBV29-1; DNA: TGCAGCGGCGGGAGGGAGACCCAGTACTTC; CDR3: CSGGRETQYF
J: TRBJ2-5; size: -; D: -; V: TRBV10-3; DNA: TGTGCCATCAGTGCAAGGGGGGAAGAGACCCAGTACTTC; CDR3: CAISARGEETQYF
J: TRBJ2-5; size: -; D: -; V: TRBV29-1; DNA: TGCAGCGTTTGTCCCGGGGTTGACGAGCAATACTTC; CDR3: CSVCPGVDEQYF
J: TRBJ2-3; size: few; D: TRBD1; V: TRBV5-1; DNA: TGCGCCAGCAGCTCTTGGACAGGGGGCACAGATACGCAGTATTTT; CDR3: CASSSWTGGTDTQYF
J: TRBJ1-1; size: -; D: -; V: TRBV5-1; DNA: TGCGCCAGCAGTCCAGATGGGAGGGGCGGTAACACTGAAGCTTTCTTT; CDR3: CASSPDGRGGNTEAFF
J: TRBJ2-2; size: -; D: TRBD1; V: TRBV7-9; DNA: TGTGCCAGCAGCCTCCCACAGGGGGCTGCCACCGGGGAGCTGTTTTTT; CDR3: CASSLPQGAATGELFF
J: TRBJ2-5; size: few; D: -; V: TRBV6-1; DNA: TGTGCCAGCAGTAGGGAGCCCATTCGTTCGGGGCAGTACTTC; CDR3: CASSREPIRSGQYF
J: TRBJ2-5; size: few; D: TRBD2; V: TRBV20-1; DNA: TGCAGTGTTAAGGGACTACAAGAGACCCAGTACTTC; CDR3: CSVKGLQETQYF
J: TRBJ2-3; size: -; D: -; V: TRBV28; DNA: TGTGCCAGCAGTTCCCCCGCCCGCGATACGCAGTATTTT; CDR3: CASSSPARDTQYF
J: TRBJ2-5; size: few; D: TRBD2; V: TRBV4-1; DNA: TGCGCCAGCAGCCAATCCCGGGGGGGCTCGAAAGAGACCCAGTACTTC; CDR3: CASSQSRGGSKETQYF
J: TRBJ2-7; size: -; D: TRBD1; V: TRBV4-2; DNA: TGTGCCAGCAGCCTGCAGGGGGTACACGAGCAGTACTTC; CDR3: CASSLQGVHEQYF
J: TRBJ2-7; size: -; D: -; V: TRBV20-1; DNA: TGCAGTCTGCTAGACGGACTATCTTTAGTGGGCGAGCAGTACTTC; CDR3: CSLLDGLSLVGEQYF
J: TRBJ1-2; size: many; D: -; V: TRBV29-1; DNA: TGCAGCACCACCTCTGGGGGCGGCTATGGCTACACCTTC; CDR3: CSTTSGGGYGYTF
J: TRBJ2-7; size: -; D: TRBD1; V: TRBV6-1; DNA: TGTGCCAGCAGTGGGCCGGGACAGGGCTACGAGCAGTACTTC; CDR3: CASSGPGQGYEQYF